This section outlines one TCR beta chain sequence together with its context. The CDR3 contains 16 residues. V shed 4 bases, J shed 6 bases, and the junction held 6 bases outside the gene matches. CDR1 and CDR2 from the germline V gene are ENHRY and SYGVKD. The data were produced by immunoSEQ multiplex PCR, yet TCRdb's version contains in-frame clones alone and is incomplete. The data show tens of thousands of clones, with 70% to 90% seen just once and about 15% held by the top ten. This entry comes from a study of blood T cell repertoires in COVID-19. Study-level information: PBMCs, B-cell-depleted T cells, or T cells were the source of the cDNA or gDNA that made up the material.

The V and J genes are TRBV10-3 and TRBJ2-2; TRBD2 agrees at 12 bases. The TCR was taken from a man between 65 and 80 years old with acute or convalescent COVID-19. The sequenced material came from peripheral blood. DNA of the CDR3: TGTGCCATCAGTGTCCTCCCTAGCGGGAGGGCCGGGGAGCTGTTTTTT. Encoded protein: CAISVLPSGRAGELFF.